Shown below are 23 T cell receptor beta chains from a single sample sequenced in a study of shared clonotypes between healthy human individuals. As defined, naive CD8 cells were CD45RO-negative and positively selected for CCR7, with terminally differentiated effector memory CD45RA+ cells excluded. Measured with immunoSEQ multiplex PCR; TCRdb has only the in-frame clones, and not every one. The sample has around 1,900,000 clones; 93% are singletons. The sequencing input was naive CD8+ T cells from PBMCs. The source of these receptors is a man in his late teens or twenties in good health. Some clones in this sample may be carry-over from other donors' samples.

The chain uses TRBV7-9 and TRBJ2-6; the D gene is possibly TRBD1 (5 bases). V gave up 5 bases and J gave up 2 bases, with 16 bases separating them. CDR3 size: 17 residues. The germline CDR1 and CDR2 sequences are SEHNR and FQNEAQ (reference sequence). CDR3 region: CASSHQPGSPGANVLTF. CDR3 nucleotides: TGTGCCAGCAGCCATCAGCCAGGGTCCCCTGGGGCCAACGTCCTGACTTTC.

The chain couples TRBV6-6 to TRBJ2-3, with 10 nucleotides matching TRBD2. Germline V CDR1 and CDR2: MNHNY, SVGAGI (reference sequence). The trim removed 6 bases at V and 5 bases at J, leaving 11 bases unmatched. The CDR3 runs 16 residues. The CDR3 sequence is CASRAISGRPGDTQYF. CDR3 DNA sequence: TGTGCCAGCAGGGCGATTAGCGGGAGGCCCGGAGATACGCAGTATTTT.

The chain uses TRBV27 and TRBJ2-7, with 11 bases lining up with TRBD2. The ends lost 6 bases at V and 2 bases at J; junction bases unmatched: 3. The CDR3 sequence is 14 residues long. Germline CDR1 reads MNHEY; CDR2 reads SMNVEV (reference sequence). Written as DNA, the CDR3 is TGTGCCAGCAGACAACTAGCGGGAGCCTACGAGCAGTACTTC. Translating gives CASRQLAGAYEQYF.

This clone appeared once. The genes are TRBV5-4 and TRBJ1-1; D might be TRBD1 (5 bases). The CDR3 spans 14 residues. CDR1 is SGHNT and CDR2 is YYREEE in the germline V gene (reference sequence). Trimming cost V 0 bases and J 0 bases, with 6 bases left between them. CDR3 amino acids: CASSLGTLNTEAFF. As DNA, the CDR3 is TGTGCCAGCAGCTTGGGGACATTGAACACTGAAGCTTTCTTT.

The V call is TRBV19, the J call TRBJ2-7; D tentatively reads TRBD1 or TRBD2 (5 bases each). The V gene lost 6 bases and the J gene lost 4 bases, with 19 bases spanning the gap. CDR3 length: 15 residues. Germline-derived CDR1 and CDR2 are LNHDA and SQIVND (reference sequence). CDR3 sequence: CASSPGPALGYEQYF. The DNA for the CDR3 is TGTGCCAGTAGCCCGGGACCCGCTCTGGGGTACGAGCAGTACTTC.

This sequence joins TRBV27 and TRBJ2-7; TRBD2 matches 10 bases. J was trimmed by 6 bases and V by 2 bases; bases with no gene match: 10. Germline CDR1 and CDR2: MNHEY and SMNVEV (reference sequence). The CDR3 is 16 amino acids. Written as DNA, the CDR3 is TGTGCCAGCAGTTTAACTAGCGGGGCCGACATCTCCGAGCAGTACTTC. Its protein product is CASSLTSGADISEQYF.

CDR3 protein: CASSFKASGSGTGELFF. In nucleotides, the CDR3 is TGTGCCAGCAGCTTTAAGGCTAGCGGGAGTGGTACCGGGGAGCTGTTTTTT. V and J are TRBV7-3 and TRBJ2-2; 10 positions match TRBD2. CDR3 length: 17 amino acids. Germline assignment: CDR1 SGHTA and CDR2 FQGTGA. J lost 5 bases, V lost 3 bases, and 9 bases had no gene match.

This chain joins TRBV4-3 and TRBJ2-1, with 9 bases lining up with TRBD1. The V and J ends lost 0 bases and 4 bases, in that order; junction bases with no gene match: 13. The CDR3 has 19 residues. CDR1 LGHNA and CDR2 YSLEER come from the germline V gene. The CDR3 region is CASSQEESTGGGWYNEQFF. DNA of the CDR3: TGCGCCAGCAGCCAAGAAGAATCGACAGGGGGGGGTTGGTACAATGAGCAGTTCTTC.

As concerns this clone: Other DNA sequences of this sample code for an identical CDR3. V usage is TRBV7-8 and J usage is TRBJ2-7, with D hard to call. Per the germline V gene, CDR1 is SGHVS and CDR2 is FQNEAQ. CDR3 length equals 13 residues. Trimming stripped 1 base from V and 2 bases from J, with 6 bases between. The CDR3 coding sequence is TGTGCCAGCAGCTTAGGCAGCGCCTACGAGCAGTACTTC. It yields the protein CASSLGSAYEQYF.

The V gene is TRBV9, the J gene TRBJ2-7, with 8 bases fitting TRBD1. The CDR3 length is 14 residues. CDR1 is SGDLS and CDR2 is YYNGEE in the germline V gene. V shed 3 bases and J 3 bases; nucleotides not matched to a gene: 5. The DNA for the CDR3 is TGTGCCAGCAGCGCTACAGGGGGTTTCTACGAGCAGTACTTC. Amino acids: CASSATGGFYEQYF.

This clone was detected only once. The V and J genes are TRBV6-5 and TRBJ1-1; TRBD1 is a possible D gene (6 bases). Germline V gene lookup returns CDR1 MNHEY and CDR2 SVGAGI. The CDR3 extends over 14 amino acids. Deletions cut 0 bases from V and 6 bases from J, with 11 bases between. Here the CDR3 DNA reads TGTGCCAGCAGTTACTCTGGGGGCTGGGCTGAAGCTTTCTTT. Its protein product is CASSYSGGWAEAFF.

This clone is a singleton in its sample. The chain links TRBV7-8 to TRBJ2-1, with 13 bases lining up with TRBD2. V shed 1 base, J shed 7 bases, and the junction held 7 bases outside the gene matches. There are 17 residues in the CDR3. The germline gives CDR1 SGHVS, CDR2 FQNEAQ. Here the CDR3 DNA reads TGTGCCAGCAGCTTAGATCTACTAGCGGGAGGGTCGAATGAGCAGTTCTTC. Encoded protein: CASSLDLLAGGSNEQFF. The full variable domain, in which reference TRBV7-8 and TRBJ2-1 provide the parts outside the CDR3, is GAGVSQSPRYKVAKRGQDVALRCDPISGHVSLFWYQQALGQGPEFLTYFQNEAQLDKSGLPSDRFFAERPEGSVSTLKIQRTQQEDSAVYLCASSLDLLAGGSNEQFFGPGTRLTVL.

The chain combines TRBV28 with TRBJ2-7, with D tentatively TRBD1 (6 bases). CDR1 MDHEN and CDR2 SYDVKM come from the germline V gene. The CDR3 runs 14 residues. With 3 bases removed from V and 1 base from J, the gap between germline ends came to 10 bases. In nucleotides, the CDR3 is TGTGCCAGCAGTTTGGCACAGGGATCCTACGAGCAGTACTTC. This encodes CASSLAQGSYEQYF.

This chain uses TRBV10-2 with TRBJ1-2; D possibly corresponds to TRBD1 (5 bases). V was cut by 7 bases and J by 4 bases, with 22 bases left in between. CDR1 is WSHSY and CDR2 is SAAADI in the germline V gene. The CDR3 spans 16 residues. CDR3: CASKETPRSGGYGYTF. DNA of the CDR3: TGCGCCAGCAAGGAAACCCCCAGGAGCGGGGGCTATGGCTACACCTTC.

The chain carries TRBV7-9 and TRBJ1-4, with 7 bases that match TRBD1. Germline trimming cut 5 bases from V and 2 bases from J; bases unmatched to any gene: 5. The length of the CDR3 is 15 residues. The germline gives CDR1 SEHNR, CDR2 FQNEAQ (reference sequence). The CDR3 DNA follows: TGTGCCAGCAGCCGGGGGACAGTTACTAATGAAAAACTGTTTTTT. It specifies CASSRGTVTNEKLFF.

The chain has TRBV7-8 and TRBJ1-1, with 8 bases lining up with TRBD1. The V gene end was trimmed by 6 bases and the J gene end by 7 bases; junction bases not matched to a gene: 19. The CDR3 extends over 17 amino acids. The V gene's germline CDR1 is SGHVS and CDR2 FQNEAQ. This CDR3 reads CASSPQHFTGGGYEAFF. CDR3 bases: TGTGCCAGCAGTCCCCAACACTTTACAGGGGGAGGCTATGAAGCTTTCTTT.

The chain uses TRBV9 and TRBJ2-5, with D maybe TRBD1 (5 bases). Germline CDR1 reads SGDLS; CDR2 reads YYNGEE. The CDR3 extends over 15 amino acids. Between the trimmed V and J ends, which lost 0 bases and 2 bases, there was a span of 11 bases. In nucleotides, the CDR3 is TGTGCCAGCAGCGTAGCTCAGGGATTTCAAGAGACCCAGTACTTC. It translates to CASSVAQGFQETQYF.

The rearrangement joins TRBV4-3 to TRBJ2-1; 10 positions match TRBD2. The ends lost 1 base at V and 6 bases at J; junction bases unmatched: 9. The CDR3 length is 17 residues. Looked up from germline, CDR1 is LGHNA and CDR2 is YSLEER. CDR3 nucleotides: TGCGCCAGCAGCCAAGGTACCGGGACTAGCGTCTTCAATGAGCAGTTCTTC. It codes for CASSQGTGTSVFNEQFF.

The V and J genes are TRBV5-1 and TRBJ2-7, with D unresolved. There are 14 residues in the CDR3. Germline V CDR1 and CDR2: SGHRS, YFSETQ. Trimming removed 5 bases at V and 3 bases at J, with 15 bases between. DNA for the CDR3: TGCGCCAGCAGTGTGGTTAGGACGGGCTACGAGCAGTACTTC. The encoded protein is CASSVVRTGYEQYF.

The V call is TRBV7-9, the J call TRBJ2-5; the D gene is possibly TRBD2 (6 bases). Germline CDR1 reads SEHNR; CDR2 reads FQNEAQ (reference sequence). Trimming took 2 bases from V and 9 from J, leaving 13 bases between them. This CDR3 contains 13 residues. The CDR3 spells CASSLPPGGSQYF. The CDR3 DNA follows: TGTGCCAGCAGCTTACCGCCCGGAGGGTCCCAGTACTTC.

Points on this clone: The same CDR3 can be traced to other DNA sequences in this sample. V gene TRBV28 combines with J gene TRBJ1-3, with no clear D. The CDR3 totals 13 residues. In germline, CDR1 is MDHEN, CDR2 SYDVKM. V was cut by 6 bases and J by 0 bases, with 6 bases left in between. CDR3 region: CASRWSSGNTIYF. The CDR3 bases are TGTGCCAGCAGGTGGAGCTCTGGAAACACCATATATTTT.

The chain combines TRBV27 with TRBJ1-1; 7 positions agree with TRBD1. Trimming cost V 7 bases and J 2 bases; bases outside gene matches: 4. CDR1 and CDR2 (germline): MNHEY, SMNVEV (reference sequence). CDR3 size: 13 residues. CDR3 amino acids: CASKGQLNTEAFF. CDR3 nucleotides: TGTGCCAGCAAGGGACAGTTAAACACTGAAGCTTTCTTT.

The genes are TRBV14 and TRBJ2-7, with TRBD2 identical over 10 bases. The ends lost 0 bases at V and 5 bases at J; junction bases unmatched: 4. The CDR3 extends over 15 amino acids. The germline CDR1 and CDR2 sequences are SGHDN and FVKESK. DNA of the CDR3: TGTGCCAGCAGCCAAGAAACTAGCGGGATGGACGAGCAGTACTTC. It specifies CASSQETSGMDEQYF.